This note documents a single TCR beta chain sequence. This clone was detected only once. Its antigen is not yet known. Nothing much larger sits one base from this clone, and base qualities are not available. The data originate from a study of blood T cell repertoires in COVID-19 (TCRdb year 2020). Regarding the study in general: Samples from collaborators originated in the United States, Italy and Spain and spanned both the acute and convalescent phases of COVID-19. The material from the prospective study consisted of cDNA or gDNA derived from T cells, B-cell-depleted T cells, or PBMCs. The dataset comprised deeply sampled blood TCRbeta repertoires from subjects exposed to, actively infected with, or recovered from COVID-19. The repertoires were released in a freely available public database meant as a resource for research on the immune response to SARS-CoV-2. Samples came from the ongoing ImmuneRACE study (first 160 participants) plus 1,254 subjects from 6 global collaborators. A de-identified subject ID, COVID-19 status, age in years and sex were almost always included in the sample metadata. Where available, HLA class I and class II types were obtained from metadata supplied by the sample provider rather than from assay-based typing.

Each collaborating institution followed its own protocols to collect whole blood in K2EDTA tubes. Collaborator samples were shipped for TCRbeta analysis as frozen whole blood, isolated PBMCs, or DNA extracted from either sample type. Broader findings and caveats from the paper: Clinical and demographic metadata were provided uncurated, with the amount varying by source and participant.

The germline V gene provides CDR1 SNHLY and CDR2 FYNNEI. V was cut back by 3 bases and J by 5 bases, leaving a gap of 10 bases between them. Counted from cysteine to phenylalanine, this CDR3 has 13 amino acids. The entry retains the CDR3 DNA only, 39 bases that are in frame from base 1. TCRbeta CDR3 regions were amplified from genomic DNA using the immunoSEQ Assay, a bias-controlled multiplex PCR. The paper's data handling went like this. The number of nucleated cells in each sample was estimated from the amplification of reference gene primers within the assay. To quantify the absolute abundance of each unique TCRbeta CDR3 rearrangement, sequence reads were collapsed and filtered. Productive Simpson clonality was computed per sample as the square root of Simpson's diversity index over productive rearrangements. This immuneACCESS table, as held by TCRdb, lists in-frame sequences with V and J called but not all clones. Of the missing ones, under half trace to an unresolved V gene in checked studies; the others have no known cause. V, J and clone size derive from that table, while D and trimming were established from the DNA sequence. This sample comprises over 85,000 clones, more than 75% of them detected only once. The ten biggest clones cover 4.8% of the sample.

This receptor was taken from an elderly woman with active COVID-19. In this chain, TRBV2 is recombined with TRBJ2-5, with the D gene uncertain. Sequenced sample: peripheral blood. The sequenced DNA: TGTGCCAGCAGTGATGAGAGTCGGGAGACCCAGTACTTC. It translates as CASSDESRETQYF.